The T cell receptor beta chain under discussion was sequenced for a study of graft-versus-host responses after intestinal transplantation. Data came from immunoSEQ multiplex PCR; TCRdb stores just in-frame clones and leaves some out. This sample yields roughly 120,000 clones, of which approximately 92% are seen a single time; more than 0.095% belongs to the top ten. Trimming shortened V by 7 bases and J by 0 bases, and 13 bases separated the two germline ends. Per germline, CDR1 SGHAT and CDR2 FQNNGV. This CDR3 spans 15 amino acids. Notes on this clone: Its antigen remains unidentified.

The J gene is TRBJ1-3, the V gene TRBV11-2, with D maybe TRBD1 (5 bases). The receptor was isolated from a human donor who received an intestinal transplant. Specimen: unstimulated CD4+ T cells sorted from spleen or lymph node cells, collected before intestinal transplant. As DNA, the CDR3 is TGTGCCAGCACCTTCGGGGGGAGCTCTGGAAACACCATATATTTT. Residues: CASTFGGSSGNTIYF.